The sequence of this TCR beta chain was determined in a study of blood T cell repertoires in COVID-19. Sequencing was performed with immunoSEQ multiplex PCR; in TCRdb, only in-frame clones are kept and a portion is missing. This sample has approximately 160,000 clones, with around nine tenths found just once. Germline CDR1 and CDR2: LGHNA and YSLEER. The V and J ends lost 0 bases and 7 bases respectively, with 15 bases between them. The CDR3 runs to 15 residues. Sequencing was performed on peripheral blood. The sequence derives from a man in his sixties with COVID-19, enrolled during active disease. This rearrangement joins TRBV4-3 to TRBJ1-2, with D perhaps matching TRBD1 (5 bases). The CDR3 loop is CASSQDRGTQGGYTF. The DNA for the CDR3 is TGCGCCAGCAGCCAAGATCGGGGGACTCAAGGTGGCTACACCTTC.